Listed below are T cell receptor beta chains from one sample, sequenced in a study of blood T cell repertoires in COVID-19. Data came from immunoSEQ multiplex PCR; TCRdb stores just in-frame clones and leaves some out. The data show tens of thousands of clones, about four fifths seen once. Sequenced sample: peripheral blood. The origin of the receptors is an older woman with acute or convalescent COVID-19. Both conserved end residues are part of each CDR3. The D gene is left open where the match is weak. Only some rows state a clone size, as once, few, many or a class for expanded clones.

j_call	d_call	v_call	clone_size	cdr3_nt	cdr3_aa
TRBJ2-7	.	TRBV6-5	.	TGTGCCAGCAGTCCCCGGCAGGGGTCCCACGAGCAGTACTTC	CASSPRQGSHEQYF
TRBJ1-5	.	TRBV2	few	TGTGCCAGCAGTGAATTAGGGGCGGGCAATCAGCCCCAGCATTTT	CASSELGAGNQPQHF
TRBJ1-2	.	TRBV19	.	TGTGCCAGTAGTATACCCCTCGTGGGGGGAGATGGCTACACCTTC	CASSIPLVGGDGYTF
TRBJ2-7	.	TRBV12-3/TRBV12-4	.	TGTGCCAGCAGCCCCCTTCCCTACGAGCAGTACTTC	CASSPLPYEQYF
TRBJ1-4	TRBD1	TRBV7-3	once	TGTGCCAGCAGCATAGGACAGGGTACAAAACTGTTTTTT	CASSIGQGTKLFF
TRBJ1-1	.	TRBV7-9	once	TGTGCCAGCAGCTTAGCTGGGAGAGGGAAGGGAGCTTTCTTT	CASSLAGRGKGAFF
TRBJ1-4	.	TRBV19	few	TGTGCCAGTAGTATTCAGGGGCGGGCAACTAATGAAAAACTGTTTTTT	CASSIQGRATNEKLFF
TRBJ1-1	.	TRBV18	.	TGTGCCAGCTCACGGGAACAGGGCACTGAAGCTTTCTTT	CASSREQGTEAFF
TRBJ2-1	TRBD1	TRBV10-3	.	TGTGCCACCAACGCCGGGACAGGGTACAATGAGCAGTTCTTC	CATNAGTGYNEQFF
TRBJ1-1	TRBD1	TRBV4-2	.	TGTGCCAGCAGCCAAGATCAGGGGGGAGACACTGAAGCTTTCTTT	CASSQDQGGDTEAFF
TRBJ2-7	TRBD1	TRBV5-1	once	TGCGCCAGCAGCCCCTACTCCGGACAGGGAGGATACGAGCAGTACTTC	CASSPYSGQGGYEQYF
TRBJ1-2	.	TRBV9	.	TGTGCCAGCAGCGACCGTACCCAAGAACTCTATGGCTACACCTTC	CASSDRTQELYGYTF
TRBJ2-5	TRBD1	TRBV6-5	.	TGTGCCAGCAGCTACGGGACAGTCGACCAAGAGACCCAGTACTTC	CASSYGTVDQETQYF
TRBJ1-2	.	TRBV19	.	TGTGCCAGTAGTACTAATCAGGGGCGGGTTAACTATGGCTACACCTTC	CASSTNQGRVNYGYTF
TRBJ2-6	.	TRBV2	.	TGTGCCAGCAGTGAATCGGGTACGGCTGGGGCCAACGTCCTGACTTTC	CASSESGTAGANVLTF
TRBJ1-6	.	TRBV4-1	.	TGCGCCAGCAGCCGAGGACAGATCAATTCACCCCTCCACTTT	CASSRGQINSPLHF
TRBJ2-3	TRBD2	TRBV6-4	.	TGTGCCAGCAGTGATAGCGGGGGGGCAACAGATACGCAGTATTTT	CASSDSGGATDTQYF
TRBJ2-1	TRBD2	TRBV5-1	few	TGCGCCAGCAGCTTGGAACGGGGGGGTTACAATGAGCAGTTCTTC	CASSLERGGYNEQFF
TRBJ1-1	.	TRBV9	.	TGTGCCAGCAGCGTAGGACAGCAGAACACTGAAGCTTTCTTT	CASSVGQQNTEAFF
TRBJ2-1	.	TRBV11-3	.	TGTGCCAGCAGCTTAGGGGGCCCGGCCTACAATGAGCAGTTCTTC	CASSLGGPAYNEQFF
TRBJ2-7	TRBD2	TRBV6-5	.	TGTGCCAGCAGTTACTATGGACTAGCGGGTTACGAGCAGTACTTC	CASSYYGLAGYEQYF
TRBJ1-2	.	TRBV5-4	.	TGTGCCAGCAGCATAAACAGCTTCCGCTATGGCTACACCTTC	CASSINSFRYGYTF
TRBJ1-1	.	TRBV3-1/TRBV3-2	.	TGTGCCAGCAGCCAGGACCTCACAGGGAGGGGGACTGAAGCTTTCTTT	CASSQDLTGRGTEAFF
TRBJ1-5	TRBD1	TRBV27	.	TGTGCCAGCAAACCCTCGACAGGGGGCAACCAGCCCCAGCATTTT	CASKPSTGGNQPQHF
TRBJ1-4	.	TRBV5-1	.	TGCGCCAGCAGCTTGATGGGCAGGGGAGATGAAAAACTGTTTTTT	CASSLMGRGDEKLFF
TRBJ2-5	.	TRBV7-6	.	TGTGCCAGCAGCTCAGGTCCGAGTGCCCAAGAGACCCAGTACTTC	CASSSGPSAQETQYF
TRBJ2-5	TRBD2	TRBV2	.	TGTGCCAGCAAGTCCACTAGCGGGGGCCACCAAGAGACCCAGTACTTC	CASKSTSGGHQETQYF
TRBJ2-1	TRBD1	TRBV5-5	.	TGTGCCAGCAGCTTGGGGCGTAGGGACAGACCCTACAATGAGCAGTTCTTC	CASSLGRRDRPYNEQFF
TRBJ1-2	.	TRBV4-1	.	TGCGCCAGCAGCCAAGTTGGACAGACCACCGACTATGGCTACACCTTC	CASSQVGQTTDYGYTF
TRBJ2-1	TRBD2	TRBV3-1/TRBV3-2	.	TGTGCCAGCAGCCAGACAGCGGGGAATAAGTACAATGAGCAGTTCTTC	CASSQTAGNKYNEQFF
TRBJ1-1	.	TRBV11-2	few	TGTGCCAGCAGCTTACGGACGGGAAACACTGAAGCTTTCTTT	CASSLRTGNTEAFF
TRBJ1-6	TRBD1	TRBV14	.	TGTGCCAGCAGTCGGGACAGTTTATCACCCCTCCACTTT	CASSRDSLSPLHF
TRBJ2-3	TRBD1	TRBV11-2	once	TGTGCCAGCAGCTCTAGAGGGGGACAGGTTCTAGATACGCAGTATTTT	CASSSRGGQVLDTQYF
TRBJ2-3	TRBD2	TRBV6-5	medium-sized	TGTGCCAGCAGCCCGACGAGCGGGGGAGCAGATACGCAGTATTTT	CASSPTSGGADTQYF
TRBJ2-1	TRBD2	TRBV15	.	TGTGCCACCAGCAGCAGGCCGCTAGCGGGGAACAATGAGCAGTTCTTC	CATSSRPLAGNNEQFF
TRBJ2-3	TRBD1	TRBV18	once	TGTGCCAGCTCACCGAACGGACAGGGGATAGATACGCAGTATTTT	CASSPNGQGIDTQYF
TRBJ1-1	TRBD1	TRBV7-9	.	TGTGCCAGCAGCCGACAGGGTGAAGCTTTCTTT	CASSRQGEAFF
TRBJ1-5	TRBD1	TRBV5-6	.	TGTGCCAGCAGCCAAGGACAGGCTAATCAGCCCCAGCATTTT	CASSQGQANQPQHF
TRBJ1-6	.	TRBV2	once	TGTGCCAGCAGTGAAAGCAGGCGTAATTCACCCCTCCACTTT	CASSESRRNSPLHF
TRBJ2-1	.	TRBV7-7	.	TGTGCCAGCAGCTTAGGTGGGGGGATCAATGAGCAGTTCTTC	CASSLGGGINEQFF
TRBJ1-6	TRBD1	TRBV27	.	TGTGCCAGCAGTTTGGGACAGGTCCTAGGGGATTCACCCCTCCACTTT	CASSLGQVLGDSPLHF
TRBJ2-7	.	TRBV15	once	TGTGCCACCAGCATCTCCGGGAGCTCCTACGAGCAGTACTTC	CATSISGSSYEQYF
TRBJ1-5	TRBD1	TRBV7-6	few	TGTGCCAGCAGCCCCGGGACAGGGGGATTGGGCAATCAGCCCCAGCATTTT	CASSPGTGGLGNQPQHF
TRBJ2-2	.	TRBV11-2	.	TGTGCCAGCAGCTTAAGGGCAGGGGCAGGGAACACCGGGGAGCTGTTTTTT	CASSLRAGAGNTGELFF
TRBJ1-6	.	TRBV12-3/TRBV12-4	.	TGTGCCAGCAGTTGGGGGGGGAATTCACCCCTCCACTTT	CASSWGGNSPLHF
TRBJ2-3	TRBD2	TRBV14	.	TGTGCCAGCAGCCGACTCCCGGGACTAGCATCGAAAGGAGATACGCAGTATTTT	CASSRLPGLASKGDTQYF
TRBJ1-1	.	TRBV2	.	TGTGCCAGCAGTGACCGTGGAGGATTTAACACTGAAGCTTTCTTT	CASSDRGGFNTEAFF
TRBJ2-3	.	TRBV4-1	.	TGCGCCAGCCAGAACTGGGAGGACCGTTATTCAGATACGCAGTATTTT	CASQNWEDRYSDTQYF
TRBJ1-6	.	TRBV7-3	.	TGTGCCAGCAGCATAATTACGGGTTCACCCCTCCACTTT	CASSIITGSPLHF